This TCR beta chain was sequenced for a study of cytomegalovirus exposure and HLA in healthy donors. Vbeta (60) and Jbeta (13) primers were used in the PCR. Profiled with immunoSEQ multiplex PCR; TCRdb holds only in-frame clones, not every one. Here the sample spans roughly 100,000 clones, about four fifths being singletons. Findings of the study overall: It was confirmed in vitro that a few of the CMV-associated chains were specific for CMV antigens. Earlier findings revealed that most TCR beta V segments proved productive either about 87% or about 30% of the time. The records held CMV serostatus as the only immune exposure information.

Likely unrecorded immune exposures existed in these nominally healthy donors. The CDR3 totals 14 residues. The germline CDR1 and CDR2 sequences are SEHNR and FQNEAQ (reference sequence). The V gene end was trimmed by 6 bases and the J gene end by 3 bases; junction bases not matched to a gene: 3. Comment on this clone: What it recognizes is unknown.

The clonotype comes from a female donor in good health and CMV-seropositive. The chain couples TRBV7-9 to TRBJ2-7; 12 bases align to TRBD2. Material: PBMCs. CDR3 region: CASSGLAGFYEQYF. CDR3 in DNA: TGTGCCAGCAGTGGACTAGCGGGATTCTACGAGCAGTACTTC. Supplemented by reference TRBV7-9 and TRBJ2-7, the full variable domain reads DTGVSQNPRHKITKRGQNVTFRCDPISEHNRLYWYRQTLGQGPEFLTYFQNEAQLEKSRLLSDRFSAERPKGSFSTLEIQRTEQGDSAMYLCASSGLAGFYEQYFGPGTRLTVT.